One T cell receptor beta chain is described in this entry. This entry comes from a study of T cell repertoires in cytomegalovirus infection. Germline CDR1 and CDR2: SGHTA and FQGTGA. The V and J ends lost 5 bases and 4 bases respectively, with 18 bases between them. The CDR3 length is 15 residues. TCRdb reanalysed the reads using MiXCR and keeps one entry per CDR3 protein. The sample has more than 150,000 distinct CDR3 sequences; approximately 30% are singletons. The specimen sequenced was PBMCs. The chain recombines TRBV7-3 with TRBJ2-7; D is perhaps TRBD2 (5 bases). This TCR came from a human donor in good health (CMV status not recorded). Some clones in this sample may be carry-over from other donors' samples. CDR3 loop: CASSPGLTDPYEQYF. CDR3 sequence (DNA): TGTGCCAGCAGCCCAGGACTCACAGACCCGTACGAGCAGTACTTC.